The following is a T cell receptor (beta chain) sequence with its context. The source of the sample is a study of blood T cell repertoires in COVID-19. Looking at the study overall: Samples taken during acute and convalescent COVID-19 were collected in the United States, Italy and Spain.

The CDR3 is 14 amino acids. Germline loops: CDR1 LGHDT, CDR2 YNNKEL (reference sequence). V gave up 2 bases and J gave up 6 bases, with 12 bases separating them. Measured with immunoSEQ multiplex PCR; TCRdb has only the in-frame clones, and not every one. The table shows about 230,000 clones, with roughly 84% occurring only once. The receptor comes from an elderly woman with active or convalescent COVID-19. The chain is built from TRBV3-1 (or the pseudogene TRBV3-2) and TRBJ2-3; no definite D call. The sequenced sample consisted of peripheral blood. The CDR3 region has the DNA TGTGCCAGCAGCCAATTCCCGGTTTCGGATACGCAGTATTTT. This encodes CASSQFPVSDTQYF.